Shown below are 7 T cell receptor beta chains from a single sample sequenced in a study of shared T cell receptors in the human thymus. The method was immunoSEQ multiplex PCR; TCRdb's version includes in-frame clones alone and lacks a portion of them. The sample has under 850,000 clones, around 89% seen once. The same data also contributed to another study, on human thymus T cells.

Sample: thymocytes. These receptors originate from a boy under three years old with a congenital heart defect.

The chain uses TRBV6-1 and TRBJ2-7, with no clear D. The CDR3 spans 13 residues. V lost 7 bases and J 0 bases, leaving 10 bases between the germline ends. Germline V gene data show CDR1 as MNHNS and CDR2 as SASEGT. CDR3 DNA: TGTGCCAGCATTGGAGCCCGCTCCTACGAGCAGTACTTC. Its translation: CASIGARSYEQYF.

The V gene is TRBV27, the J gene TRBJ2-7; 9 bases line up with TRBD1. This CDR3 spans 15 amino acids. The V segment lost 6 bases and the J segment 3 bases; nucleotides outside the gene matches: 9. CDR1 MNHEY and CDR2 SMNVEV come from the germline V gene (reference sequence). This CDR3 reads CASRPGQGTIYEQYF. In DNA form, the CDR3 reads TGTGCCAGCAGACCGGGACAGGGCACTATCTACGAGCAGTACTTC.

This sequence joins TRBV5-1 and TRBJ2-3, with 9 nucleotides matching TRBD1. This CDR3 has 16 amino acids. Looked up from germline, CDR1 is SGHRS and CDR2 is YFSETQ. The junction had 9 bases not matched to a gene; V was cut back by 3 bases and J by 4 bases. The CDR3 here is CASSSPRDRDADTQYF. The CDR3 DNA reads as TGCGCCAGCAGCTCCCCCCGGGACAGGGACGCAGATACGCAGTATTTT.

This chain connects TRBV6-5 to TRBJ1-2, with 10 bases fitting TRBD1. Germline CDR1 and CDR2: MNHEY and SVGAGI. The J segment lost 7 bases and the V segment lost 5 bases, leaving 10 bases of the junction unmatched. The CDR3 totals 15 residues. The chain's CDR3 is CASSPRRTGGRGYTF. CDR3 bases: TGTGCCAGCAGTCCCCGGCGGACAGGGGGACGTGGCTACACCTTC.

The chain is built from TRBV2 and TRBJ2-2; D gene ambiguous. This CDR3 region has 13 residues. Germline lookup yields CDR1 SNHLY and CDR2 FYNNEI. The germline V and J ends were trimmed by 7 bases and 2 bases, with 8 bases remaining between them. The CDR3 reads CASTGPNTGELFF. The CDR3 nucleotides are TGTGCCAGCACGGGTCCTAACACCGGGGAGCTGTTTTTT.

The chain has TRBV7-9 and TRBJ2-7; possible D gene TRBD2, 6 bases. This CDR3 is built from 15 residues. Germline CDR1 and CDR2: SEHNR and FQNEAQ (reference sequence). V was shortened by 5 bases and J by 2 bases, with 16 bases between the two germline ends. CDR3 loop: CASSRGEVPAYEQYF. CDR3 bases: TGTGCCAGCAGCCGCGGGGAGGTACCTGCCTACGAGCAGTACTTC.

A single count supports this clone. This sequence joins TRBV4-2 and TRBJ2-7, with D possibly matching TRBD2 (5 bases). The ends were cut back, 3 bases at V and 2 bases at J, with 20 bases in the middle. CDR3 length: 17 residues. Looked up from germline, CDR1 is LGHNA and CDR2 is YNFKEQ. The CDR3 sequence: CASSHPQRDGITYEQYF. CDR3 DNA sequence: TGTGCCAGCAGCCACCCTCAAAGAGACGGGATCACCTACGAGCAGTACTTC.